A single sample gave rise to the 20 T cell receptor beta chains below, sequenced in a study of identical twins (dated by TCRdb to about 2016). Receptor libraries were prepared by 5' RACE. The data were produced on an Illumina HiSeq 2000. TCRdb's own reprocessing of the public reads used fastp at Q25 and MiXCR and kept productive beta chains. Each CDR3 protein gets just one entry, which takes the most common genes and DNA from the rows behind it. The sample yields 700,000 or so distinct CDR3 sequences; 8% to 9% were counted once. The ten most abundant clones make up roughly 0.97% of the sample. The same specimen was also included in a second study, on yellow fever vaccine responses in identical twins.

Sample: PBMCs. The receptors here all came from a woman aged 18-30 years in good health.

This clonotype turned up a few times. The chain couples TRBV7-9 to TRBJ2-2; 7 bases line up with TRBD2. The junction had 4 bases not matched to a gene; V was cut back by 0 bases and J by 3 bases. The CDR3 has 16 residues. CDR1 and CDR2 (germline): SEHNR, FQNEAQ (reference sequence). CDR3: CASSLAGGPDTGELFF. The CDR3 DNA sequence: TGTGCCAGCAGCTTAGCGGGAGGGCCGGACACCGGGGAGCTGTTTTTT.

This clonotype was picked up a small number of times. The rearrangement links TRBV12-3 or TRBV12-4 to TRBJ2-5; TRBD2 matches 10 bases. J was trimmed by 7 bases and V by 1 base; bases with no gene match: 6. This CDR3 has 15 residues. The CDR3 DNA sequence: TGTGCCAGCAGTTTAGGAGCGGGGGGGCTGGGGACCCAGTACTTC. Translated, it gives CASSLGAGGLGTQYF.

This clonotype appeared a few times. The rearrangement links TRBV14 to TRBJ1-1, with a possible D match to TRBD1 (5 bases). Trimming took off 2 bases at V and 3 bases at J, with 16 bases between the two ends. From germline, CDR1 is SGHDN and CDR2 FVKESK. CDR3 size: 16 residues. The CDR3 spells CASSQSPHPGDTEAFF. DNA of the CDR3: TGTGCCAGCAGCCAATCCCCCCATCCGGGGGACACTGAAGCTTTCTTT.

This clonotype was recorded at least ten times. This sequence joins TRBV29-1 and TRBJ2-2, with unresolved D. There are 12 residues in the CDR3. CDR1 and CDR2 (germline): SQVTM, ANQGSEA. V gave up 6 bases and J gave up 4 bases, with 9 bases separating them. For the CDR3, the DNA is TGCAGCGTGTTGATTGCCACCGGGGAGCTGTTTTTT. Translated: CSVLIATGELFF.

This clonotype has a handful of counts. This sequence joins TRBV28 and TRBJ1-1; perhaps TRBD1 as D (5 bases). The CDR3 length is 14 residues. Germline values: CDR1 MDHEN, CDR2 SYDVKM. Trimming pared 6 bases from V and 1 base from J, leaving 12 bases between. This CDR3 reads CASRPRDENTEAFF. The CDR3 nucleotides read TGTGCCAGCAGGCCACGGGACGAGAACACTGAAGCTTTCTTT.

This clonotype was counted many times. J is TRBJ2-7 and V is TRBV12-3 or TRBV12-4; 11 bases are shared with TRBD2. The junction had 7 bases not matched to a gene; V was cut back by 1 base and J by 8 bases. CDR3 length equals 15 residues. This CDR3 is CASSLVGLAVEQQYF. DNA of the CDR3: TGTGCCAGCAGTTTAGTGGGACTAGCGGTAGAACAGCAGTACTTC.

CDR3 in amino acids: CSVEAGGGSEQYF. CDR3 bases: TGCAGCGTTGAAGCGGGCGGGGGCTCCGAGCAGTACTTC. The rearrangement joins TRBV29-1 to TRBJ2-7, with a tentative D call TRBD2 (7 bases). V lost 1 base and J lost 6, with 13 bases in between. CDR1 is SQVTM and CDR2 is ANQGSEA in the germline V gene. The CDR3 consists of 13 residues.

This clonotype was observed many times. The gene calls are TRBV12-3 or TRBV12-4 and TRBJ2-3, with a tentative D call TRBD2 (5 bases). This CDR3 comprises 13 residues. Trimming left V 3 bases short and J 6 bases short, with 10 bases between. The CDR3 DNA is TGTGCCAGCAGTTTTTCGACTATGGATACGCAGTATTTT. Translated, it gives CASSFSTMDTQYF.

This clonotype was detected ten times or more. J is TRBJ2-7 and V is TRBV11-2; TRBD2 aligns across 11 bases. In germline, CDR1 is SGHAT, CDR2 FQNNGV. The CDR3 length is 15 residues. V shed 3 bases and J 6 bases; nucleotides not matched to a gene: 7. This chain's CDR3 is CASSFPGLAVIEQYF. The CDR3 coding sequence is TGTGCCAGCAGCTTCCCGGGACTAGCGGTTATCGAGCAGTACTTC. The full variable domain, its missing parts supplied by reference TRBV11-2 and TRBJ2-7, is EAGVAQSPRYKIIEKRQSVAFWCNPISGHATLYWYQQILGQGPKLLIQFQNNGVVDDSQLPKDRFSAERLKGVDSTLKIQPAKLEDSAVYLCASSFPGLAVIEQYFGPGTRLTVT.

This clonotype was detected a few times. The V call is TRBV7-6, the J call TRBJ1-6, with D tentatively TRBD1 (6 bases). CDR1 SGHVS and CDR2 FNYEAQ come from the germline V gene. The length of the CDR3 is 15 residues. The germline V and J ends were trimmed by 5 bases and 12 bases, with 20 bases remaining between them. CDR3 nucleotides: TGTGCCAGCAGCGAATGGGCGGGACAAACAGTACCCCTCCACTTT. Amino acid sequence: CASSEWAGQTVPLHF.

The chain has TRBV5-1 and TRBJ1-6; D uncertain. Germline V gene data show CDR1 as SGHRS and CDR2 as YFSETQ. This CDR3 region has 14 residues. The V and J ends lost 4 bases and 7 bases respectively, with 12 bases between them. Here the CDR3 reads CASSTGSQNSPLHF. CDR3 in DNA: TGCGCCAGCAGCACTGGGAGCCAGAATTCACCCCTCCACTTT. Full variable domain (outside the CDR3, taken from reference TRBV5-1 and TRBJ1-6): KAGVTQTPRYLIKTRGQQVTLSCSPISGHRSVSWYQQTPGQGLQFLFEYFSETQRNKGNFPGRFSGRQFSNSRSEMNVSTLELGDSALYLCASSTGSQNSPLHFGNGTRLTVT.

In this sample, this clonotype turned up a few times. The chain is built from TRBV12-3 or TRBV12-4 and TRBJ2-7, with 8 bases matching TRBD1. This CDR3 is built from 17 residues. The J segment lost 5 bases and the V segment lost 6 bases, leaving 18 bases of the junction unmatched. CDR3 nucleotide sequence: TGTGCCAGCAGCTCCTCCTCTCGGACAGGGCCAGGGGACGAGCAGTACTTC. Protein product: CASSSSSRTGPGDEQYF.

This clonotype was counted ten times or more. The chain carries TRBV28 and TRBJ2-3; the match to TRBD1 covers 10 bases. The ends lost 5 bases at V and 5 bases at J; junction bases unmatched: 7. This CDR3 has 15 residues. The germline gives CDR1 MDHEN, CDR2 SYDVKM. For the CDR3, the DNA is TGTGCCAGCAGTCTGACAGGGGGCTTAATAGATACGCAGTATTTT. The encoded protein is CASSLTGGLIDTQYF. The full variable domain, rest sourced from reference TRBV28 and TRBJ2-3, is DVKVTQSSRYLVKRTGEKVFLECVQDMDHENMFWYRQDPGLGLRLIYFSYDVKMKEKGDIPEGYSVSREKKERFSLILESASTNQTSMYLCASSLTGGLIDTQYFGPGTRLTVL.

The chain employs TRBV20-1 and TRBJ2-7; 10 bases align to TRBD1. The CDR3 length is 14 residues. V lost 8 bases, J lost 5 bases, and 12 bases stayed unmatched. Looked up from germline, CDR1 is DFQATT and CDR2 is SNEGSKA (reference sequence). CDR3 sequence: CSNLPGQGTNEQYF. CDR3 in DNA: TGCAGTAACTTACCGGGACAGGGGACCAACGAGCAGTACTTC.

The chain carries TRBV9 and TRBJ2-1, with 7 bases identical to TRBD1. Trimming took 0 bases from V and 11 from J; bases not matched to a gene: 8. The CDR3 loop spans 14 amino acids. Per germline, CDR1 SGDLS and CDR2 YYNGEE. This chain's CDR3 is CASSVGQGTTQQFF. CDR3 DNA sequence: TGTGCCAGCAGCGTAGGACAGGGCACCACTCAGCAGTTCTTC.

In this sample, this clonotype turned up many times. The rearrangement joins TRBV4-2 to TRBJ2-3, with D perhaps TRBD1 or TRBD2 (5 bases each). Germline V gene lookup returns CDR1 LGHNA and CDR2 YNFKEQ. This CDR3 region has 17 residues. Trimming removed 1 base at V and 4 bases at J, with 18 bases between. The CDR3 sequence: CASSQAGSRGGADTQYF. Here the CDR3 DNA reads TGTGCCAGCAGCCAAGCGGGGAGTCGGGGCGGTGCAGATACGCAGTATTTT.

This clonotype appeared a few times. The chain couples TRBV6-5 to TRBJ2-2; D call uncertain. Trimming removed 0 bases at V and 3 bases at J, with 5 bases between. The CDR3 loop spans 14 amino acids. Germline V gene lookup returns CDR1 MNHEY and CDR2 SVGAGI. This CDR3 reads CASSYSTYTGELFF. CDR3 nucleotide sequence: TGTGCCAGCAGTTACTCCACCTACACCGGGGAGCTGTTTTTT.

The chain recombines TRBV7-2 with TRBJ2-4; perhaps TRBD1 as D (5 bases). V was pared by 5 bases and J by 0 bases, with 11 bases between. Germline V CDR1 and CDR2: SGHTA, FQGNSA. CDR3 length: 15 residues. CDR3 coding DNA: TGTGCCAGCAGCAACGACAGACTAGCCAAAAACATTCAGTACTTC. Protein: CASSNDRLAKNIQYF.

In its sample, this clonotype was seen many times. The CDR3 sequence: CSARPRSGNEQFF. The CDR3 bases are TGCAGCGCCCGTCCTCGTTCCGGCAATGAGCAGTTCTTC. This rearrangement joins TRBV29-1 to TRBJ2-1; the D is unclear. Germline V gene lookup returns CDR1 SQVTM and CDR2 ANQGSEA. V was cut by 7 bases and J by 6 bases, with 16 bases left in between. The CDR3 consists of 13 residues.

Only one count was recorded for this clonotype. CDR3 DNA: TGTGCCAGCAGTGAACTCGGCAGCCTACTCTCTGGGGCCAACGTCCTGACTTTC. Translated: CASSELGSLLSGANVLTF. The V and J genes are TRBV2 and TRBJ2-6, with unresolved D. Germline V gene data show CDR1 as SNHLY and CDR2 as FYNNEI. Trimming pared 2 bases from V and 0 bases from J, leaving 14 bases between. There are 18 residues in the CDR3. Combining the CDR3 with reference TRBV2 and TRBJ2-6 gives the whole variable domain EPEVTQTPSHQVTQMGQEVILRCVPISNHLYFYWYRQILGQKVEFLVSFYNNEISEKSEIFDDQFSVERPDGSNFTLKIRSTKLEDSAMYFCASSELGSLLSGANVLTFGAGSRLTVL.